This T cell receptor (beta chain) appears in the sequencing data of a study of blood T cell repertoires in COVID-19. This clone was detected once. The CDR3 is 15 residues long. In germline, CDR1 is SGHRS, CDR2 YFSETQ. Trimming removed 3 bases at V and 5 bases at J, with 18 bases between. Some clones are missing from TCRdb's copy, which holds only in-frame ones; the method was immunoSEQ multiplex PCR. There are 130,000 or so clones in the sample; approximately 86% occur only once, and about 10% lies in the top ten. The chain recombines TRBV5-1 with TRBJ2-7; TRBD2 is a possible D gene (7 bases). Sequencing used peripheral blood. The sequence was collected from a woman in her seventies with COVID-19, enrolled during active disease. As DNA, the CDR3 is TGCGCCAGCAGCTGGGGCGGGGGCGCGGTCCACGAGCAGTACTTC. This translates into CASSWGGGAVHEQYF.